The 25 T cell receptor beta chains reported below all come from one sample, sequenced in a study of shared clonotypes between healthy human individuals. Repertoires were generated with immunoSEQ multiplex PCR, while TCRdb's copy carries only in-frame clones and drops some. The sample contains approximately 2.4 million clones, under 97% of which appear only once. Sequencing used naive CD4+ T cells sorted from blood. Subset given: CD45RA+ positively selected. The source is a man between 18 and 35 years old in good health.

The chain has TRBV7-2 and TRBJ2-7; D unclear. The CDR3 has 15 residues. Germline lookup yields CDR1 SGHTA and CDR2 FQGNSA. V lost 1 base and J lost 4, with 14 bases in between. CDR3 region: CASSLGAILGYEQYF. CDR3 bases: TGTGCCAGCAGCTTAGGGGCTATCCTAGGTTACGAGCAGTACTTC.

Note on this clone: Within the sample, other DNA sequences also encode this same CDR3. The chain combines TRBV5-1 with TRBJ1-5; a possible D gene is TRBD1 (6 bases). V was shortened by 0 bases and J by 4 bases, with 11 bases between the two germline ends. Germline values: CDR1 SGHRS, CDR2 YFSETQ. CDR3 length: 15 residues. The CDR3 reads CASSLEGGRNQPQHF. In DNA, the CDR3 is TGCGCCAGCAGCTTGGAAGGGGGAAGGAATCAGCCCCAGCATTTT.

J is TRBJ1-6 and V is TRBV18; TRBD1 aligns across 9 bases. The CDR3 covers 14 residues. The ends lost 6 bases at V and 7 bases at J; junction bases unmatched: 4. Germline V CDR1 and CDR2: KGHSH, LQKENI. The CDR3 is CASSEDRGNSPLHF. CDR3 nucleotide sequence: TGTGCCAGCTCCGAGGACAGGGGAAATTCACCCCTCCACTTT.

The chain carries TRBV9 and TRBJ2-5; possibly TRBD2 for D (5 bases). CDR3 length: 15 residues. Germline loops: CDR1 SGDLS, CDR2 YYNGEE. Trimming shortened V by 1 base and J by 5 bases, and 15 bases separated the two germline ends. For the CDR3, the DNA is TGTGCCAGCAGCGTATCCCCCGGGGTGATGGAGACCCAGTACTTC. It encodes CASSVSPGVMETQYF.

The chain uses TRBV30 and TRBJ2-7; TRBD1 matches at 7 bases. Germline CDR1 GTSNPN, CDR2 SVGIG (reference sequence). The V gene end was trimmed by 1 base and the J gene end by 2 bases; junction bases not matched to a gene: 5. This CDR3 has 14 amino acids. The CDR3 DNA follows: TGTGCCTGGAGTGACAGGGGACCCCCCTACGAGCAGTACTTC. Its translation is CAWSDRGPPYEQYF. Using reference TRBV30 and TRBJ2-7 for the parts outside the CDR3, the full variable domain is SQTIHQWPATLVQPVGSPLSLECTVEGTSNPNLYWYRQAAGRGLQLLFYSVGIGQISSEVPQNLSASRPQDRQFILSSKKLLLSDSGFYLCAWSDRGPPYEQYFGPGTRLTVT.

The chain recombines TRBV9 with TRBJ1-1; D not resolved. The V end was cut by 5 bases, the J end by 1 base, with 12 bases between. Germline values: CDR1 SGDLS, CDR2 YYNGEE. CDR3 size: 14 residues. CDR3 in DNA: TGTGCCAGCAGGAGTGGAGTGGCGAACACTGAAGCTTTCTTT. It yields the protein CASRSGVANTEAFF.

The chain is built from TRBV4-3 and TRBJ1-2; D gene uncertain. The CDR3 is 13 residues long. CDR1 and CDR2 (germline): LGHNA, YSLEER. V was cut by 0 bases and J by 3 bases, with 5 bases left in between. The CDR3 region has the DNA TGCGCCAGCAGCCAAGACAGTCACTATGGCTACACCTTC. Translating it yields CASSQDSHYGYTF.

V usage is TRBV9 and J usage is TRBJ2-3; 7 nucleotides align to TRBD2. The CDR3 is 12 amino acids. Trimming took 0 bases from V and 11 from J; bases not matched to a gene: 3. Germline-derived CDR1 and CDR2 are SGDLS and YYNGEE. Here the CDR3 reads CASSVGAGVQYF. The CDR3 region has the DNA TGTGCCAGCAGCGTAGGGGCGGGGGTGCAGTATTTT.

The rearrangement joins TRBV28 to TRBJ2-4; D is unclear. The CDR3 is 13 amino acids. Between the trimmed V and J ends, which lost 7 bases and 6 bases, there was a span of 13 bases. Germline V gene sequence: CDR1 MDHEN, CDR2 SYDVKM. CDR3 coding DNA: TGTGCCAGCACCTCCCAGCAGACAAACATTCAGTACTTC. It yields the protein CASTSQQTNIQYF. Together with reference TRBV28 and TRBJ2-4, the CDR3 gives the full variable domain: DVKVTQSSRYLVKRTGEKVFLECVQDMDHENMFWYRQDPGLGLRLIYFSYDVKMKEKGDIPEGYSVSREKKERFSLILESASTNQTSMYLCASTSQQTNIQYFGAGTRLSVL.

The chain's CDR3 is CASTPVLRDRGHTDTQYF. The DNA of the CDR3 is TGTGCCAGCACACCAGTTCTCCGGGACAGGGGGCACACAGATACGCAGTATTTT. V is TRBV2 and J is TRBJ2-3, with 12 nucleotides matching TRBD1. Trimming removed 7 bases from V and 2 bases from J; junction bases left unmatched: 13. The CDR3 loop spans 18 amino acids. Germline CDR1 SNHLY, CDR2 FYNNEI.

The CDR3, as DNA: TGTGCCAGCAGTTTATCGGCCGGTGCCATTGGCTACACCTTC. This encodes CASSLSAGAIGYTF. The J gene is TRBJ1-2, the V gene TRBV28; no clear D gene. CDR3 size: 14 residues. Trimming removed 1 base from V and 7 bases from J, with 13 bases in between. CDR1 is MDHEN and CDR2 is SYDVKM in the germline V gene.

The chain recombines TRBV6-5 with TRBJ1-1, with D perhaps matching TRBD1 (5 bases). Germline CDR1 and CDR2: MNHEY and SVGAGI. The CDR3 has 13 residues. V was trimmed by 8 bases and J by 1 base, leaving 11 bases between them. CDR3: CASAQGPNTEAFF. The CDR3 DNA is TGTGCCAGCGCCCAGGGACCGAACACTGAAGCTTTCTTT.

This clone was recorded only once. V and J are TRBV6-5 and TRBJ1-4, with TRBD1 matching 9 bases. The germline V gene encodes CDR1 MNHEY and CDR2 SVGAGI. J gave up 7 bases and V 6 bases, and 6 bases lay outside the gene matches. CDR3 length: 14 amino acids. Here the CDR3 reads CASRRDRVVEKLFF. In nucleotides, the CDR3 is TGTGCCAGCAGGCGGGACAGGGTAGTTGAAAAACTGTTTTTT.

This chain links TRBV7-2 with TRBJ1-2, with 7 positions matching TRBD1. V lost 5 bases to trimming and J lost 4 bases; unmatched junction nucleotides: 7. The CDR3 has 14 residues. Per germline, CDR1 SGHTA and CDR2 FQGNSA. This CDR3 is CASSPRGDGYGYTF. The CDR3, as DNA: TGTGCCAGCAGCCCCAGGGGGGACGGCTATGGCTACACCTTC.

In its sample, this clone was seen once. The CDR3 sequence is CASSPKAGTQYF. The CDR3 nucleotides are TGTGCCAGCTCACCGAAAGCGGGTACGCAGTATTTT. The rearrangement joins TRBV18 to TRBJ2-3, with D possibly TRBD2 on 6 matching bases. CDR1 and CDR2 from the germline V gene are KGHSH and LQKENI. The CDR3 runs to 12 residues. Between the trimmed V and J ends, which lost 3 bases and 8 bases, there was a span of 9 bases.

The chain uses TRBV19 and TRBJ2-2; no definite D call. V lost 1 base and J lost 4, with 19 bases in between. Germline CDR1 reads LNHDA; CDR2 reads SQIVND (reference sequence). The CDR3 consists of 18 residues. The CDR3 coding sequence is TGTGCCAGTAGTATAGTTCCAGGACGCCGACGAGGCACCGGGGAGCTGTTTTTT. Encoded protein: CASSIVPGRRRGTGELFF.

The chain links TRBV30 to TRBJ1-5, with TRBD1 as a possible D gene (6 bases). The CDR3 consists of 15 residues. V was shortened by 0 bases and J by 5 bases, with 14 bases between the two germline ends. From germline, CDR1 is GTSNPN and CDR2 SVGIG (reference sequence). CDR3 amino acids: CAWSVGRGGDQPQHF. The CDR3 DNA reads TGTGCCTGGAGTGTGGGCAGGGGAGGAGATCAGCCCCAGCATTTT.

This chain's CDR3 is CASSLHRAVTDTQYF. CDR3 DNA: TGTGCCAGCAGTTTACACAGGGCGGTAACAGATACGCAGTATTTT. This chain links TRBV27 with TRBJ2-3, with a tentative D call TRBD1 (6 bases). V dropped 2 bases and J dropped 3 bases, with 12 bases sitting between them. The germline V gene encodes CDR1 MNHEY and CDR2 SMNVEV (reference sequence). This CDR3 is built from 15 residues.

V is TRBV4-1 and J is TRBJ2-7, with TRBD1 matching over 8 bases. Germline V lookup: CDR1 MGHRA, CDR2 YSYEKL. The CDR3 loop spans 15 amino acids. Trimming removed 6 bases from V and 2 bases from J; junction bases left unmatched: 9. This CDR3 reads CASRPSTGVAYEQYF. The CDR3 nucleotides read TGCGCCAGCAGACCTTCGACAGGGGTAGCCTACGAGCAGTACTTC.

Comments on this clone: This sample includes further DNA sequences coding for the same CDR3. DNA for the CDR3: TGCAGCGTCGGGACTAGACTCTCCTACGAGCAGTACTTC. Protein sequence: CSVGTRLSYEQYF. This sequence joins TRBV29-1 and TRBJ2-7; 8 bases map to TRBD2. The CDR3 runs to 13 residues. Germline V gene data show CDR1 as SQVTM and CDR2 as ANQGSEA. V lost 6 bases to trimming and J lost 0 bases; unmatched junction nucleotides: 4.

This chain uses TRBV7-2 with TRBJ1-1; D uncertain. V lost 1 base to trimming and J lost 12 bases, with 21 bases between them. The CDR3 sequence is 15 residues long. CDR1 and CDR2 from the germline V gene are SGHTA and FQGNSA. In nucleotides, the CDR3 is TGTGCCAGCAGCTTAGTAAGAGGGTCCCCTGTCGAAACTTTCTTT. Its protein product is CASSLVRGSPVETFF.

Notes on this clone: Other DNA sequences from this sample encode an identical CDR3 as well. This sequence joins TRBV5-1 and TRBJ2-1; no firm D call. CDR1 is SGHRS, CDR2 YFSETQ, per germline. The germline V and J ends were trimmed by 4 bases and 0 bases, with 8 bases remaining between them. This CDR3 region has 14 residues. For the CDR3, the DNA is TGCGCCAGCAGCCCATCAAGCTCCTACAATGAGCAGTTCTTC. Protein product: CASSPSSSYNEQFF.

J is TRBJ2-7 and V is TRBV11-3; TRBD2 matches at 7 bases. The CDR3 runs to 16 residues. Germline CDR1 and CDR2: SGHNT and YENEEA. The V segment lost 4 bases and the J segment 1 base; nucleotides outside the gene matches: 10. The DNA of the CDR3 is TGTGCCAGCAGCTATCGGTGGCTAGCGGATTCCTACGAGCAGTACTTC. This gives the protein CASSYRWLADSYEQYF.

V usage is TRBV7-6 and J usage is TRBJ2-7; D is ambiguous. CDR3 length: 13 residues. Per germline, CDR1 SGHVS and CDR2 FNYEAQ. Trimming pared 1 base from V and 6 bases from J, leaving 10 bases between. In DNA, the CDR3 is TGTGCCAGCAGCTTAGGTATGGCGAGCGAGCAGTACTTC. Amino acids: CASSLGMASEQYF. Full variable domain (outside the CDR3, taken from reference TRBV7-6 and TRBJ2-7): GAGVSQSPRYKVTKRGQDVALRCDPISGHVSLYWYRQALGQGPEFLTYFNYEAQQDKSGLPNDRFSAERPEGSISTLTIQRTEQRDSAMYRCASSLGMASEQYFGPGTRLTVT.

The CDR3, as DNA: TGTGCCAGCAGCCGGGGGCAGGGAGGCAATCAGCCCCAGCATTTT. Translating gives CASSRGQGGNQPQHF. The chain couples TRBV5-5 to TRBJ1-5, with D perhaps matching TRBD1 (6 bases). Trimming took off 4 bases at V and 2 bases at J, with 13 bases between the two ends. CDR1 is SGHKS and CDR2 is YYEKEE in the germline V gene (reference sequence). This CDR3 contains 15 residues.